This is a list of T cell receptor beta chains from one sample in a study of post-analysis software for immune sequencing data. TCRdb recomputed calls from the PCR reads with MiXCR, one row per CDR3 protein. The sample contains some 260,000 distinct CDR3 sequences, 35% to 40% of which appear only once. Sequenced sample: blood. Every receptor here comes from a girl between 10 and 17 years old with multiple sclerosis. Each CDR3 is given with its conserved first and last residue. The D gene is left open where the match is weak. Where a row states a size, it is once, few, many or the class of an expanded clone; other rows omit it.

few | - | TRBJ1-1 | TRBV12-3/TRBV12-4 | CASSFGGETEAFF | TGTGCCAGCAGTTTCGGGGGTGAGACTGAAGCTTTCTTT
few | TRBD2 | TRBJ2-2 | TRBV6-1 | CATKKVAGAGELFF | TGTGCCACCAAAAAAGTAGCGGGGGCCGGGGAGCTGTTTTTT
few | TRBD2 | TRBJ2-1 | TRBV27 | CASRPRGGPYNEQFF | TGTGCCAGCAGGCCCCGGGGGGGCCCCTACAATGAGCAGTTCTTC
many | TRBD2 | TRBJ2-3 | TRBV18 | CASSPRLAGGDTQYF | TGTGCCAGCTCACCAAGACTAGCGGGGGGAGATACGCAGTATTTT
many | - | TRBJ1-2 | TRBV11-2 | CASSLDVTAYGYTF | TGTGCCAGCAGCTTAGACGTGACAGCCTATGGCTACACCTTC
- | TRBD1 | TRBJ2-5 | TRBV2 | CASSEGWGQEETQYF | TGTGCCAGCAGTGAAGGGTGGGGACAGGAGGAGACCCAGTACTTC
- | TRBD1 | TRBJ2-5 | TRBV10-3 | CAITQGQAPDEQYF | TGTGCCATCACCCAAGGACAGGCACCCGATGAGCAGTACTTC
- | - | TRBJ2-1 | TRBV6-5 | CASSLQGRSSYNEQFF | TGTGCCAGCAGCCTCCAAGGACGGAGCTCCTACAATGAGCAGTTCTTC
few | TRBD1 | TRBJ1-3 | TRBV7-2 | CASSPQTGSGNTIYF | TGTGCCAGCAGCCCACAGACAGGGAGCGGAAACACCATATATTTT
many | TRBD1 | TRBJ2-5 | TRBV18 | CASSSGQGAQETQYF | TGTGCCAGCTCATCCGGACAGGGGGCTCAAGAGACCCAGTACTTC
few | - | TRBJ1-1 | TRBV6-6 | CASSCGQMNTEAFF | TGTGCCAGCAGTTGCGGACAGATGAACACTGAAGCTTTCTTT
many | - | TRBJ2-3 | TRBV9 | CASSVGTLARGTDTQYF | TGTGCCAGCAGCGTAGGGACACTTGCTAGGGGCACAGATACGCAGTATTTT
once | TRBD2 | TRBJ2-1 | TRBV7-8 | CASQTGLAGGLKQFF | TGTGCCAGCCAAACGGGACTAGCGGGAGGGTTAAAGCAGTTCTTC
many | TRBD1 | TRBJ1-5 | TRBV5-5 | CASSLEGAGNQPQHF | TGTGCCAGCAGCTTAGAGGGGGCGGGCAATCAGCCCCAGCATTTT
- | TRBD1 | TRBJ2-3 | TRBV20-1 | CSACPGQHLTDTQYF | TGCAGTGCTTGTCCGGGACAGCACCTCACAGATACGCAGTATTTT
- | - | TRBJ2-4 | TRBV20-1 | CSARDANGEIHIQYF | TGCAGTGCTAGAGACGCCAACGGGGAGATACACATTCAGTACTTC
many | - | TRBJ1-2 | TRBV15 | CATSRDGGDGDGYTF | TGTGCCACCAGCAGAGACGGGGGCGACGGCGATGGCTACACCTTC
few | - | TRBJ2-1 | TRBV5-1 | CASSLQGTETQFF | TGCGCCAGCAGCTTGCAGGGAACGGAGACCCAGTTCTTC
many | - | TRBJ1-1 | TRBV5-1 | CASSGELNTEAFF | TGCGCCAGTTCCGGGGAATTGAACACTGAAGCTTTCTTT
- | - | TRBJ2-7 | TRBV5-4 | CASSPNSDNEQYF | TGTGCCAGCAGCCCGAACAGTGACAATGAGCAGTACTTC
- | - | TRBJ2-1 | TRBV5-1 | CASSLGYWDNEQFF | TGCGCCAGCAGCTTGGGGTATTGGGACAATGAGCAGTTCTTC
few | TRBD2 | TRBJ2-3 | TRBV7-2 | CASSTVGGGTDTQYF | TGTGCCAGCAGCACGGTCGGGGGGGGCACAGATACGCAGTATTTT
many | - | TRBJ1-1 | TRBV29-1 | CSVWVNTEAFF | TGCAGCGTTTGGGTGAACACTGAAGCTTTCTTT
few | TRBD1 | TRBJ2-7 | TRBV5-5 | CASSLIRQGPNYEQYF | TGTGCCAGCAGCTTGATTCGACAGGGACCGAACTACGAGCAGTACTTC
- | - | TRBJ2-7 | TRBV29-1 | CSVRDTAYEQYF | TGCAGCGTCCGGGACACAGCCTACGAGCAGTACTTC
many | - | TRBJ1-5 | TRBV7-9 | CASSEQATNQPQHF | TGTGCCAGCAGCGAACAGGCTACCAATCAGCCCCAGCATTTT
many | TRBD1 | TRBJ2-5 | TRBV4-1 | CASSQDGTGRETQYF | TGCGCCAGCAGCCAAGACGGGACAGGGAGGGAGACCCAGTACTTC
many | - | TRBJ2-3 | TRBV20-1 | CSARDPRGRTDTQYF | TGCAGTGCTAGAGATCCCCGGGGGCGCACAGATACGCAGTATTTT
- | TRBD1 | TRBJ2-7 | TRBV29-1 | CSVDGGQGSYEQYF | TGCAGCGTTGACGGGGGACAGGGAAGCTACGAGCAGTACTTC
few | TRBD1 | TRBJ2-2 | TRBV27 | CASSVQGGGTGELFF | TGTGCCAGCAGCGTACAGGGGGGCGGCACCGGGGAGCTGTTTTTT
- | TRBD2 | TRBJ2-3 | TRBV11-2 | CASSLNPTWTSGGGTDTQYF | TGTGCCAGCAGCCTGAACCCGACATGGACTAGCGGAGGGGGCACAGATACGCAGTATTTT
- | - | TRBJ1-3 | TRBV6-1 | CASTALNSGNTIYF | TGTGCCAGCACGGCACTGAACTCTGGAAACACCATATATTTT
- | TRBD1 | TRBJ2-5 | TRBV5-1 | CASRIGTGVRETQYF | TGCGCCAGCAGGATTGGGACAGGCGTACGAGAGACCCAGTACTTC
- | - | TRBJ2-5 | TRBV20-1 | CSARGDSGLPNEQYF | TGCAGTGCTAGAGGGGATAGCGGCTTACCCAATGAGCAGTACTTC
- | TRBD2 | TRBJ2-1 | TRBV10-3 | CAISEWGLAGGNEQFF | TGTGCCATCAGTGAGTGGGGACTAGCGGGAGGGAATGAGCAGTTCTTC
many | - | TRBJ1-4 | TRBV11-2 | CASSFRAREKLFF | TGTGCCAGCAGCTTTCGAGCCCGTGAAAAACTGTTTTTT
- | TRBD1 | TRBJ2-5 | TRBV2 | CASSKDRKIETRYF | TGTGCCAGCAGTAAGGACAGGAAAATTGAGACCCGGTACTTC
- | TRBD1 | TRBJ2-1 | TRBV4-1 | CASSQEAGGSYNEQFF | TGCGCCAGCAGCCAAGAGGCAGGGGGCTCCTACAATGAGCAGTTCTTC
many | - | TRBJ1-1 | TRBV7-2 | CASSFGLTEAFF | TGTGCCAGCAGCTTTGGTCTGACTGAAGCTTTCTTT
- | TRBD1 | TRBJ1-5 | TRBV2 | CASSPGQVNQPQHF | TGTGCCAGCAGTCCGGGACAGGTCAATCAGCCCCAGCATTTT
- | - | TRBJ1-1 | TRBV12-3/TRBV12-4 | CASSLQDGVTEAFF | TGTGCTAGCAGTTTACAGGACGGGGTAACTGAAGCTTTCTTT
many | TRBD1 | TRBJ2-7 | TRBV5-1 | CASSSGQGGYEQYF | TGCGCCAGCAGCTCCGGACAGGGCGGATACGAGCAGTACTTC
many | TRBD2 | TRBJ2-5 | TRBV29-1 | CSVGRRLAEETQYF | TGCAGCGTTGGGAGAAGACTAGCGGAAGAGACCCAGTACTTC